This T cell receptor (beta chain) was found in a study of CXCR3-negative and CXCR3-positive naive CD8 T cells. Findings and caveats of the study: Higher TRB CDR3 hydrophobicity marked CXCR3-positive naive cells relative to CXCR3-negative naive cells. TRBV-TRBJ usage was similar across naive CXCR3 subsets but distinct in memory cells. Both naive subsets had comparably high diversity; memory CD8+ cells much lower.

Via 5' RACE with UMI labels, TRB cDNA libraries were prepared. TCRdb reprocessed the 5' RACE reads, with one entry per CDR3 protein and no DNA. The sample's table shows 84,000 or so distinct CDR3 sequences. On this clonotype itself: Its antigen remains unknown.

Germline lookup yields CDR1 SGHRS and CDR2 YFSETQ. The CDR3 contains 16 residues. This TCR was recovered from a human donor in good health. Some clones in this sample may be carry-over from other donors' samples. V and J are TRBV5-1 and TRBJ2-1; without DNA, the TCRdb call of TRBD2 cannot be checked. Sequenced input: naive CXCR3+ CD8+ T cells from blood. As for subset: CD45RO-CCR7+CD27+CD95- naive CD8+ T cells expressing CXCR3 (TNR3+). The CDR3 spells CASSLDGAIDYNEQFF.